The 20 T cell receptor beta chains in this list originate from one sample, sequenced in a study of shared clonotypes between healthy human individuals (TCRdb year 2020). The method behind the library was the immunoSEQ multiplex PCR assay. Sourced from immuneACCESS, this table was stored by TCRdb with only in-frame sequences that have V and J called. A share of the clones is absent; for the studies checked, an unresolved V gene accounts for under half, and the remainder has no known explanation. Recorded for this sample are around 700,000 clones; around 73% of them occurred a single time. The ten most abundant clones make up about 1.8% of the sample. The sample was memory CD4+ T cells sorted from blood. The cell subset or site label for this specimen denotes: CD45RA-negative fraction. The receptors were sampled from a woman aged 25 to 45 in good health.

V and J are TRBV6-5 and TRBJ2-5; TRBD2 might be the D (6 bases). Germline CDR1 is MNHEY and CDR2 is SVGAGI. Trimming left V 5 bases short and J 5 bases short, with 18 bases between. The CDR3 covers 15 residues. DNA for the CDR3: TGTGCCAGCAGTCTAGCGAAAACGACGGGGGAGACCCAGTACTTC. The encoded protein is CASSLAKTTGETQYF.

This sequence joins TRBV2 and TRBJ2-1, with D possibly TRBD2 on 5 matching bases. The CDR3 runs 13 residues. The germline V gene encodes CDR1 SNHLY and CDR2 FYNNEI. The V end lost 11 bases, the J end lost 4 bases, and 15 bases lay between the germline ends. The CDR3 protein is CAGHGGFYNEQFF. CDR3 in DNA: TGTGCCGGGCACGGAGGTTTTTACAATGAGCAGTTCTTC.

The V gene is TRBV28, the J gene TRBJ1-1; 7 bases are shared with TRBD1. With 3 bases clipped from V and 0 bases from J, the junction kept 1 base outside the gene matches. Germline CDR1 is MDHEN and CDR2 is SYDVKM. This CDR3 region has 14 residues. The CDR3 is CASSLGTVNTEAFF. The CDR3 region has the DNA TGTGCCAGCAGTTTGGGGACAGTGAACACTGAAGCTTTCTTT.

This clone came up once. This sequence joins TRBV18 and TRBJ1-1; D remains ambiguous. With 2 bases removed from V and 6 bases from J, the gap between germline ends came to 19 bases. CDR3 size: 16 residues. Germline V gene data show CDR1 as KGHSH and CDR2 as LQKENI. Here the CDR3 reads CASSPGSRRLIAEAFF. The CDR3 region has the DNA TGTGCCAGCTCACCAGGATCGAGGCGGCTAATAGCTGAAGCTTTCTTT.

DNA of the CDR3: TGTGCCAGCAGCATACTGTCGATTGGCAAAAACATTCAGTACTTC. Translation: CASSILSIGKNIQYF. The genes are TRBV7-9 and TRBJ2-4; D is uncertain. The CDR3 loop spans 15 amino acids. Germline values: CDR1 SEHNR, CDR2 FQNEAQ (reference sequence). Trimming stripped 5 bases from V and 3 bases from J, with 14 bases between.

This chain uses TRBV5-1 with TRBJ2-5; perhaps D is TRBD1 or TRBD2 (5 bases each). CDR1 is SGHRS and CDR2 is YFSETQ in the germline V gene. With 1 base removed from V and 3 bases from J, the gap between germline ends came to 13 bases. The CDR3 totals 15 residues. In DNA, the CDR3 is TGCGCCAGCAGCTTGAGGGGACGGGTGGAAGAGACCCAGTACTTC. This gives the protein CASSLRGRVEETQYF.

This clone has only a few counts. This chain links TRBV28 with TRBJ1-2; 9 bases align to TRBD1. CDR1 MDHEN and CDR2 SYDVKM come from the germline V gene. This CDR3 region has 15 residues. The V and J ends lost 3 bases and 6 bases, in that order; junction bases with no gene match: 8. CDR3 residues: CASSLGGTGFHGYTF. The CDR3 DNA reads TGTGCCAGCAGTTTGGGGGGGACAGGGTTCCATGGCTACACCTTC.

In the case of this clone: At one end the junction does not follow the germline gene, possibly because of a read error. The sample has other DNA sequences that encode this CDR3 too. This chain joins TRBV6-1 and TRBJ2-7; 9 positions agree with TRBD1. Germline CDR1 and CDR2: MNHNS and SASEGT. This CDR3 region has 12 residues. The CDR3 protein is CASRAPDRGVFF. The CDR3 nucleotides read TGTGCCAGCAGGGCCCCGGACAGGGGTGTCTTTTTC.

This clone has just one count. J is TRBJ1-3 and V is TRBV28; D might be TRBD1 (6 bases). From germline, CDR1 is MDHEN and CDR2 SYDVKM. Trimming removed 8 bases at V and 4 bases at J, with 12 bases between. The CDR3 extends over 13 amino acids. The CDR3 spells CASFSGVGNTIYF. The CDR3 DNA is TGTGCCAGCTTCTCAGGGGTCGGAAACACCATATATTTT.

The rearrangement joins TRBV30 to TRBJ2-5; TRBD2 aligns across 12 bases. This CDR3 is built from 13 residues. Per the germline V gene, CDR1 is GTSNPN and CDR2 is SVGIG (reference sequence). Germline trimming cut 4 bases from V and 5 bases from J; bases unmatched to any gene: 2. CDR3: CAWTSGRGETQYF. The CDR3 DNA is TGTGCCTGGACTAGCGGGAGGGGGGAGACCCAGTACTTC.

Comment on this clone: Other DNA sequences within the sample encode an identical CDR3. The CDR3 DNA reads TGTGCCAGCAGTGGAGCGGGGGGATACAATGAGCAGTTCTTC. Protein sequence: CASSGAGGYNEQFF. The chain links TRBV11-3 to TRBJ2-1, with 9 positions matching TRBD2. The J segment lost 4 bases and the V segment lost 6 bases, leaving 4 bases of the junction unmatched. The CDR3 spans 14 residues. The V gene's germline CDR1 is SGHNT and CDR2 YENEEA. Full variable domain (remainder filled in from reference TRBV11-3 and TRBJ2-1): EAGVVQSPRYKIIEKKQPVAFWCNPISGHNTLYWYLQNLGQGPELLIRYENEEAVDDSQLPKDRFSAERLKGVDSTLKIQPAELGDSAVYLCASSGAGGYNEQFFGPGTRLTVL.

The V and J genes are TRBV2 and TRBJ1-5; D remains unclear. In germline, CDR1 is SNHLY, CDR2 FYNNEI. Trimming cost V 2 bases and J 0 bases, with 8 bases left between them. CDR3 length equals 15 residues. In DNA, the CDR3 is TGTGCCAGCAGTGAAAACGGCAATAGCAATCAGCCCCAGCATTTT. This translates into CASSENGNSNQPQHF.

Many counts were recorded for this clone. The chain joins TRBV4-1 to TRBJ1-1; D unclear. CDR3 length: 14 residues. Looked up from germline, CDR1 is MGHRA and CDR2 is YSYEKL. Deletions cut 5 bases from V and 4 bases from J, with 14 bases between. CDR3 amino acids: CASSGPLRGTEAFF. Written as DNA, the CDR3 is TGCGCCAGCAGCGGCCCTTTGAGAGGCACTGAAGCTTTCTTT.

This clone is labeled medium-sized. The sample contains more than one DNA sequence encoding this CDR3. J is TRBJ1-5 and V is TRBV2; D is ambiguous. The CDR3 loop spans 14 amino acids. V was trimmed by 7 bases and J by 0 bases, leaving 10 bases between them. Germline values: CDR1 SNHLY, CDR2 FYNNEI. CDR3 in DNA: TGTGCCAGCAAAGGCAGCAATAGCAATCAGCCCCAGCATTTT. Its translation is CASKGSNSNQPQHF.

The V and J genes are TRBV5-6 and TRBJ2-1; D might be TRBD2 (5 bases). CDR1 is SGHDT and CDR2 is YYEEEE in the germline V gene. V lost 4 bases, J lost 5 bases, and 13 bases lay in between. CDR3 size: 14 residues. The CDR3 protein is CASSLEERNNEQFF. The CDR3 DNA sequence: TGTGCCAGCAGCCTGGAGGAGCGGAACAATGAGCAGTTCTTC.

The chain couples TRBV7-8 to TRBJ1-2; D is perhaps TRBD1 (5 bases). Germline CDR1 SGHVS, CDR2 FQNEAQ. V dropped 5 bases and J dropped 3 bases, with 13 bases sitting between them. There are 14 residues in the CDR3. CDR3 bases: TGTGCCAGCAGCACCCGGGACCGAGACTATGGCTACACCTTC. Protein sequence: CASSTRDRDYGYTF.

The table lists this clone with a few counts. The chain has TRBV25-1 and TRBJ1-5; D is unresolved. CDR3 length: 12 amino acids. Trimming left V 3 bases short and J 7 bases short, with 7 bases between. Germline CDR1 and CDR2: MGHDK and SYGVNS. The CDR3 is CASSEENQPQHF. The CDR3 DNA reads TGTGCCAGCAGTGAGGAAAACCAGCCCCAGCATTTT. Variable domain in full (rest from reference TRBV25-1 and TRBJ1-5): EADIYQTPRYLVIGTGKKITLECSQTMGHDKMYWYQQDPGMELHLIHYSYGVNSTEKGDLSSESTVSRIRTEHFPLTLESARPSHTSQYLCASSEENQPQHFGDGTRLSIL.

V is TRBV6-1 and J is TRBJ1-2; perhaps TRBD1 as D (6 bases). Trimming took off 5 bases at V and 3 bases at J, with 7 bases between the two ends. Germline V gene data show CDR1 as MNHNS and CDR2 as SASEGT. The CDR3 contains 12 residues. The chain's CDR3 is CASSNRDYGYTF. The CDR3 bases are TGTGCCAGCAGTAACAGGGACTATGGCTACACCTTC.

This clone was counted between two and nine times. V usage is TRBV5-1 and J usage is TRBJ1-2, with D possibly being TRBD1 (5 bases). The CDR3 is 16 residues long. CDR1 SGHRS and CDR2 YFSETQ come from the germline V gene. V lost 4 bases and J lost 4, with 20 bases in between. As DNA, the CDR3 is TGCGCCAGCAGCCTTTCGATCGGGGACGGTTCCTATGGCTACACCTTC. Translation: CASSLSIGDGSYGYTF.

The chain has TRBV2 and TRBJ2-3; D possibly matches TRBD1 or TRBD2 (5 bases each). There are 13 residues in the CDR3. V was trimmed by 6 bases and J by 2 bases, leaving 9 bases between them. Germline V gene data show CDR1 as SNHLY and CDR2 as FYNNEI. This CDR3 is CASRRGPTDTQYF. DNA for the CDR3: TGTGCCAGCAGGAGGGGTCCCACAGATACGCAGTATTTT.